The TCR beta chain under discussion was sequenced for a study of T cell responses to AZD1222 COVID-19 vaccine. Study results and limitations: Spike-specific TCR breadth and depth grew following two AZD1222 doses. Only a handful of AZD1222 recipients, several in all, had baseline seropositivity. Nearly half of spike-specific TCRs reportedly target unmutated variant regions. Dominant at 160-218 and 743-854, vaccine-associated CD4 TCRs also spanned spike.

This CDR3 comprises 13 residues. CDR1 is SEHNR, CDR2 FQNEAQ, per germline (reference sequence). Between the trimmed V and J ends, which lost 6 bases and 1 base, there was a span of 9 bases. Clones were read by immunoSEQ multiplex PCR, and TCRdb kept only the in-frame ones, dropping some. The sample records around 99,000 clones, more than 70% being singletons. On this clone itself: No antigen is known for it.

The gene calls are TRBV7-9 and TRBJ1-1, with D possibly TRBD1 on 5 matching bases. This material consisted of peripheral blood, taken 28 days after the second AZD1222 dose. This sequence originates from an adult who received the AZD1222 COVID-19 vaccine. The CDR3 spells CASRETANTEAFF. In DNA form, the CDR3 reads TGTGCCAGCAGGGAGACAGCGAACACTGAAGCTTTCTTT.